These 8 T cell receptor beta chains were all obtained from the same sample, sequenced in a study of blood T cell repertoires in COVID-19 (dated by TCRdb to about 2020). Library creation used the immunoSEQ multiplex PCR assay. TCRdb holds this immuneACCESS table with in-frame rearrangements only. Some clones are missing; in checked studies, unresolved V genes explain under half, and the rest has no known cause. The sample data list roughly 86,000 clones, and roughly 84% of these were observed just once. Around 2.9% of the sample rests with the top ten. Material: peripheral blood. These receptors were collected from a woman of 80 years or more with COVID-19, enrolled during active disease.

This clone has only one observation. The gene calls are TRBV9 and TRBJ1-3; D gene ambiguous. In germline, CDR1 is SGDLS, CDR2 YYNGEE. The CDR3 is made up of 13 amino acids. Trimming cost V 2 bases and J 7 bases, with 10 bases left between them. The CDR3 DNA reads as TGTGCCAGCAGCGTTAGCAGTACCAACACCATATATTTT. It codes for CASSVSSTNTIYF.

A single count supports this clone. The chain has TRBV6-5 and TRBJ1-3, with TRBD1 matching over 10 bases. The germline V gene encodes CDR1 MNHEY and CDR2 SVGAGI. Losses at the gene ends were 4 bases for V and 4 bases for J; bases not matched to a gene: 4. This CDR3 contains 15 residues. This CDR3 reads CASSWDRGSGNTIYF. The CDR3 bases are TGTGCCAGCAGTTGGGACAGGGGCTCCGGAAACACCATATATTTT.

This clone was observed a few times. The chain has TRBV7-3 and TRBJ2-2, with a tentative D call TRBD1 (7 bases). This CDR3 comprises 16 residues. With 4 bases removed from V and 0 bases from J, the gap between germline ends came to 12 bases. Germline lookup yields CDR1 SGHTA and CDR2 FQGTGA. CDR3 in DNA: TGTGCCAGCAGCTCAGGGGGGATGGCGAACACCGGGGAGCTGTTTTTT. This codes for CASSSGGMANTGELFF.

The V call is TRBV7-8, the J call TRBJ2-1, with 7 nucleotides matching TRBD2. Germline loops: CDR1 SGHVS, CDR2 FQNEAQ. The CDR3 spans 16 residues. Trimming at V came to 2 bases and at J to 0 bases, leaving 4 bases not matched to a gene. CDR3 DNA: TGTGCCAGCAGCTTACTAGCGGAAAGCTCCTACAATGAGCAGTTCTTC. This sequence encodes CASSLLAESSYNEQFF.

The sample holds a few counts of this clone. This chain joins TRBV7-8 and TRBJ2-3, with a possible D match to TRBD2 (6 bases). The germline V gene has CDR1 SGHVS and CDR2 FQNEAQ. This CDR3 comprises 13 residues. Trimming left V 7 bases short and J 2 bases short, with 10 bases between. For the CDR3, the DNA is TGTGCCAGCAACGCGGGGAACACAGATACGCAGTATTTT. Protein: CASNAGNTDTQYF.

This chain joins TRBV3-1 (or the pseudogene TRBV3-2) and TRBJ1-4, with TRBD1 as a possible D gene (6 bases). Trimming shortened V by 3 bases and J by 9 bases, and 14 bases separated the two germline ends. From germline, CDR1 is LGHDT and CDR2 YNNKEL (reference sequence). The CDR3 totals 14 residues. CDR3 loop: CASSHGQIPQKLFF. The CDR3 nucleotides are TGTGCCAGCAGCCACGGACAGATCCCCCAAAAACTGTTTTTT.

The chain is built from TRBV6-1 and TRBJ2-1; 10 bases are a match to TRBD2. CDR1 and CDR2 (germline): MNHNS, SASEGT. With V trimmed by 8 bases and J by 4 bases, 8 bases remained unmatched. This CDR3 is 15 amino acids long. CDR3 nucleotide sequence: TGTGCCAGCCTAGCGGGAGATACCCCTTACAATGAGCAGTTCTTC. It is translated as CASLAGDTPYNEQFF.

The chain employs TRBV9 and TRBJ1-2; TRBD1 matches 10 bases. V gave up 4 bases and J gave up 3 bases; unmatched junction bases: 6. The length of the CDR3 is 15 residues. The germline CDR1 and CDR2 sequences are SGDLS and YYNGEE. The CDR3 loop is CASSPRDRGDYGYTF. The CDR3, as DNA: TGTGCCAGCAGCCCACGGGACAGGGGTGACTATGGCTACACCTTC. Looking up the rest from reference TRBV9 and TRBJ1-2 gives the full variable domain: DSGVTQTPKHLITATGQRVTLRCSPRSGDLSVYWYQQSLDQGLQFLIQYYNGEERAKGNILERFSAQQFPDLHSELNLSSLELGDSALYFCASSPRDRGDYGYTFGSGTRLTVV.